These 31 T cell receptor beta chains originate from one sample sequenced in a study of T-cell memory formation after mild COVID-19. TCRdb reprocessed the 5' RACE reads via MiXCR and lists one record per CDR3 protein. The repertoire holds fewer than 450,000 distinct CDR3 sequences, with 24% as singletons. The material sequenced was PBMCs or a T cell subset sorted from them (not recorded which). The source is an adult woman who had mild COVID-19 (a few samples of this study predate the infection). Cell type and time point are not known.

The V call is TRBV3-1, the J call TRBJ1-2; D remains ambiguous. The length of the CDR3 is 14 residues. CDR1 and CDR2 (germline): LGHDT, YNNKEL (reference sequence). Trimming left V 1 base short and J 9 bases short, with 15 bases between. Here the CDR3 reads CASSQVEVAGSYTF. DNA for the CDR3: TGTGCCAGCAGCCAAGTGGAGGTAGCCGGGAGCTACACCTTC. Full variable domain (missing parts from reference TRBV3-1 and TRBJ1-2): DTAVSQTPKYLVTQMGNDKSIKCEQNLGHDTMYWYKQDSKKFLKIMFSYNNKELIINETVPNRFSPKSPDKAHLNLHINSLELGDSAVYFCASSQVEVAGSYTFGSGTRLTVV.

The chain has TRBV29-1 and TRBJ2-1; a weak D match, TRBD2 (6 bases). Looked up from germline, CDR1 is SQVTM and CDR2 is ANQGSEA. This CDR3 has 12 amino acids. Trimming stripped 3 bases from V and 5 bases from J, with 8 bases between. In nucleotides, the CDR3 is TGCAGCGTTGAGGAGCGGGACAATGAGCAGTTCTTC. Protein product: CSVEERDNEQFF.

The rearrangement joins TRBV19 to TRBJ2-7; 7 bases fit TRBD1. The CDR3 length is 17 residues. J lost 6 bases, V lost 3 bases, and 17 bases had no gene match. Germline CDR1 LNHDA, CDR2 SQIVND (reference sequence). For the CDR3, the DNA is TGTGCCAGTAGTATCGCACCGTTTAGGACAGGAGGTTTCGAGCAGTACTTC. Translated: CASSIAPFRTGGFEQYF.

CDR3 DNA sequence: TGTGCCACCAGCAGAGTGGCCCTAGCGGGAGGGCCCCACGATTACTACAATGAGCAGTTCTTC. Its protein product is CATSRVALAGGPHDYYNEQFF. The chain carries TRBV15 and TRBJ2-1, with 12 bases matching TRBD2. From germline, CDR1 is LNHNV and CDR2 YYDKDF (reference sequence). The CDR3 sequence is 21 residues long. The V and J ends lost 1 base and 3 bases, in that order; junction bases with no gene match: 16.

In its sample, this clonotype was seen many times. V and J are TRBV7-9 and TRBJ2-5, with D possibly being TRBD1 or TRBD2 (5 bases each). CDR3 length equals 13 residues. Deletions cut 8 bases from V and 3 bases from J, with 13 bases between. The germline V gene encodes CDR1 SEHNR and CDR2 FQNEAQ (reference sequence). DNA of the CDR3: TGTGCCAGCCGCCCTTGGGGGAAAGAGACCCAGTACTTC. It codes for CASRPWGKETQYF.

In this sample, this clonotype turned up a few times. V and J are TRBV6-5 and TRBJ2-5; the D gene could be TRBD1 or TRBD2 (5 bases each). The germline V and J ends were trimmed by 6 bases and 5 bases, with 28 bases remaining between them. Germline CDR1 is MNHEY and CDR2 is SVGAGI. This CDR3 spans 18 amino acids. The DNA of the CDR3 is TGTGCCAGCAGCCACTTGCATGGAGATTTGGGACCTTGGGAGACCCAGTACTTC. This encodes CASSHLHGDLGPWETQYF.

In this sample, this clonotype turned up many times. One junction end does not reproduce the germline sequence, and a read error may be involved. This chain uses TRBV12-3 or TRBV12-4 with TRBJ2-5, with D hard to call. The CDR3 contains 12 residues. DNA of the CDR3: TGTGCCAGCAGCTTAGTCGAAGAGACCCAGTACTTC. It translates to CASSLVEETQYF.

This clonotype came up many times. The chain joins TRBV2 to TRBJ2-1; no definite D call. Per the germline V gene, CDR1 is SNHLY and CDR2 is FYNNEI. This CDR3 comprises 14 residues. Trimming shortened V by 3 bases and J by 4 bases, and 10 bases separated the two germline ends. The CDR3 DNA is TGTGCCAGCAGTGATCGGACCGGGTACAATGAGCAGTTCTTC. This translates into CASSDRTGYNEQFF. Full variable domain (rest looked up from reference TRBV2 and TRBJ2-1): EPEVTQTPSHQVTQMGQEVILRCVPISNHLYFYWYRQILGQKVEFLVSFYNNEISEKSEIFDDQFSVERPDGSNFTLKIRSTKLEDSAMYFCASSDRTGYNEQFFGPGTRLTVL.

As DNA, the CDR3 is TGTGCCAGCAGTTTTAGGGGGATGAGCAATCAGCCCCAGCATTTT. Translated: CASSFRGMSNQPQHF. J is TRBJ1-5 and V is TRBV12-3 or TRBV12-4; D perhaps matches TRBD1 (6 bases). Trimming shortened V by 3 bases and J by 1 base, and 10 bases separated the two germline ends. CDR3 length: 15 amino acids.

This clonotype was observed a handful of times. The gene calls are TRBV12-3 or TRBV12-4 and TRBJ2-7; D not resolved. V lost 1 base, J lost 3 bases, and 10 bases lay in between. The CDR3 totals 14 residues. CDR3 nucleotide sequence: TGTGCCAGCAGTTTAGGCGATACCGGCTACGAGCAGTACTTC. Protein: CASSLGDTGYEQYF.

The chain recombines TRBV6-2 or TRBV6-3 with TRBJ1-1; D remains ambiguous. There are 15 residues in the CDR3. The V and J ends lost 7 bases and 2 bases respectively, with 17 bases between them. Per germline, CDR1 MNHEY and CDR2 SVGEGT. CDR3 DNA sequence: TGTGCCAGCACCCGTTCCAATAAGGTCAACACTGAAGCTTTCTTT. It yields the protein CASTRSNKVNTEAFF.

The V gene is TRBV3-1, the J gene TRBJ2-3, with D perhaps being TRBD1 or TRBD2 (5 bases each). The germline V and J ends were trimmed by 1 base and 8 bases, with 10 bases remaining between them. Germline V gene data show CDR1 as LGHDT and CDR2 as YNNKEL (reference sequence). CDR3 length: 13 residues. The DNA of the CDR3 is TGTGCCAGCAGCCAAGTTACGAGGGGTACGCAGTATTTT. Encoded protein: CASSQVTRGTQYF.

This clonotype was detected only a few times. V usage is TRBV12-3 or TRBV12-4 and J usage is TRBJ2-7; 8 bases align to TRBD2. J lost 4 bases, V lost 6 bases, and 2 bases had no gene match. This CDR3 contains 12 residues. DNA of the CDR3: TGTGCCAGCAGCATAGCGGGGTACGAGCAGTACTTC. Encoded protein: CASSIAGYEQYF.

This clonotype came up a few times. The genes are TRBV24-1 and TRBJ2-2; no reliable D call. Trimming took 5 bases from V and 7 from J, leaving 10 bases between them. This CDR3 has 13 amino acids. CDR1 is KGHDR and CDR2 is SFDVKD in the germline V gene. CDR3 in amino acids: CATSAGAGGELFF. CDR3 in DNA: TGTGCCACCAGTGCCGGAGCAGGCGGGGAGCTGTTTTTT.

The chain couples TRBV7-2 to TRBJ2-2; D remains unclear. V shed 2 bases and J shed 1 base, with 20 bases lying between them. Germline V gives CDR1 SGHTA, CDR2 FQGNSA. This CDR3 is built from 19 residues. CDR3 nucleotides: TGTGCCAGCAGCTTAAGCCCGCAGACCGCCGTTGGGAACACCGGGGAGCTGTTTTTT. Protein: CASSLSPQTAVGNTGELFF.

This clonotype was seen only once. At one end, the junction sequence differs from germline, possibly due to a read error. The V call is TRBV6-5, the J call TRBJ2-1; 10 nucleotides match TRBD2. This CDR3 is built from 15 residues. The germline V gene encodes CDR1 MNHEY and CDR2 SVGAGI. CDR3 in amino acids: CARSTWLAGAREQFF. In DNA, the CDR3 is TGTGCCCGCAGTACCTGGCTAGCGGGAGCTAGAGAGCAGTTCTTC.

This clonotype was detected a few times. The chain has TRBV5-4 and TRBJ2-1, with D possibly TRBD2 on 6 matching bases. Germline V gene data show CDR1 as SGHNT and CDR2 as YYREEE (reference sequence). V was clipped by 0 bases and J by 12 bases, with 22 bases between them. This CDR3 comprises 16 residues. For the CDR3, the DNA is TGTGCCAGCAGCTTGGGGGTCAGGTCACCAGGAGGGGTGCAGTTCTTC. Translation gives CASSLGVRSPGGVQFF. The full variable domain, rest sourced from reference TRBV5-4 and TRBJ2-1, is ETGVTQSPTHLIKTRGQQVTLRCSSQSGHNTVSWYQQALGQGPQFIFQYYREEENGRGNFPPRFSGLQFPNYSSELNVNALELDDSALYLCASSLGVRSPGGVQFFGPGTRLTVL.

This clonotype was picked up many times. The chain recombines TRBV2 with TRBJ2-7, with TRBD1 matching 10 bases. The CDR3 runs to 13 residues. Trimming removed 10 bases from V and 3 bases from J; junction bases left unmatched: 6. Germline CDR1 SNHLY, CDR2 FYNNEI. DNA of the CDR3: TGTGCCATTGAACGGGACAGGGGCTACGAGCAGTACTTC. Its translation: CAIERDRGYEQYF.

This clonotype was recorded many times. The chain recombines TRBV5-1 with TRBJ2-3; D not certain. This CDR3 contains 12 residues. V lost 5 bases to trimming and J lost 4 bases, with 8 bases between them. Germline V CDR1 and CDR2: SGHRS, YFSETQ. The CDR3 protein is CASRDGADTQYF. DNA of the CDR3: TGCGCCAGCAGAGACGGAGCAGATACGCAGTATTTT.

This rearrangement joins TRBV7-9 to TRBJ2-5; 8 positions match TRBD2. After removal of 6 bases from V and 3 bases from J, the junction contained 3 bases not matched to a gene. Germline V lookup: CDR1 SEHNR, CDR2 FQNEAQ (reference sequence). The CDR3 is 13 amino acids. In DNA, the CDR3 is TGTGCCAGCAGAGGACTAGCAGAAGAGACCCAGTACTTC. Protein product: CASRGLAEETQYF.

The chain is built from TRBV15 and TRBJ2-1; possible D gene TRBD2, 6 bases. In germline, CDR1 is LNHNV, CDR2 YYDKDF (reference sequence). The CDR3 runs to 20 residues. Trimming shortened V by 1 base and J by 9 bases, and 31 bases separated the two germline ends. CDR3 nucleotides: TGTGCCACCAGCAGAGCCGGGGAGGTAGGTCCCGGTCCAGGCAACCGTGAGCAGTTCTTC. It encodes CATSRAGEVGPGPGNREQFF.

This clonotype has a handful of counts. This chain connects TRBV7-2 to TRBJ2-7; the D gene is possibly TRBD1 (6 bases). Germline V CDR1 and CDR2: SGHTA, FQGNSA. This CDR3 comprises 15 residues. Trimming removed 5 bases from V and 2 bases from J, with 16 bases in between. The CDR3 loop is CASSEGPGQTYEQYF. Written as DNA, the CDR3 is TGTGCCAGCAGCGAGGGACCTGGACAGACCTACGAGCAGTACTTC.

Concerning this clonotype: The junction and the germline gene differ at one end; a read error may be behind it. The chain recombines TRBV12-3 or TRBV12-4 with TRBJ1-5; D may be TRBD1 (6 bases). CDR3 size: 13 residues. CDR3 sequence (DNA): TGTGCCTGCAGGTACGGGGGCAATCAGATCCAGCATTTT. This sequence encodes CACRYGGNQIQHF.

The J gene is TRBJ2-1, the V gene TRBV12-3 or TRBV12-4; D is perhaps TRBD2 (6 bases). V shed 6 bases and J shed 6 bases, with 15 bases lying between them. This CDR3 has 14 residues. The CDR3 loop is CASSPWDSRNEQFF. DNA for the CDR3: TGTGCCAGCAGCCCTTGGGACTCCCGCAATGAGCAGTTCTTC.

The chain employs TRBV6-5 and TRBJ2-5; 8 bases align to TRBD1. V shed 2 bases and J 5 bases; nucleotides not matched to a gene: 4. Germline CDR1 and CDR2: MNHEY and SVGAGI. The CDR3 contains 14 residues. CDR3 amino acids: CASSYAGGRETQYF. DNA of the CDR3: TGTGCCAGCAGTTACGCAGGGGGCAGGGAGACCCAGTACTTC.

This clonotype was recorded a few times. V and J are TRBV5-1 and TRBJ1-4, with 8 bases fitting TRBD1. The germline V gene has CDR1 SGHRS and CDR2 YFSETQ. Germline trimming cut 1 base from V and 6 bases from J; bases unmatched to any gene: 2. This CDR3 is built from 14 residues. The CDR3 bases are TGCGCCAGCAGCTTGACAGGGGGAGATGAAAAACTGTTTTTT. Its translation is CASSLTGGDEKLFF.

This clonotype was counted only a few times. This chain links TRBV7-9 with TRBJ2-5, with unresolved D. The length of the CDR3 is 15 residues. Germline assignment: CDR1 SEHNR and CDR2 FQNEAQ (reference sequence). Trimming removed 1 base from V and 3 bases from J, with 12 bases in between. The CDR3 loop is CASSLGISSEETQYF. In nucleotides, the CDR3 is TGTGCCAGCAGCTTAGGTATCAGTTCCGAAGAGACCCAGTACTTC.

This chain connects TRBV7-2 to TRBJ1-2, with TRBD1 matching over 11 bases. CDR1 and CDR2 from the germline V gene are SGHTA and FQGNSA. The CDR3 has 17 residues. V shed 0 bases and J 4 bases; nucleotides not matched to a gene: 7. The CDR3 sequence: CASSLAGTGGSRYGYTF. The DNA for the CDR3 is TGTGCCAGCAGCTTAGCGGGGACAGGGGGATCCCGCTATGGCTACACCTTC.

The chain combines TRBV29-1 with TRBJ2-1; possibly TRBD1 or TRBD2 for D (6 bases each). Per germline, CDR1 SQVTM and CDR2 ANQGSEA. This CDR3 has 16 residues. Between the trimmed V and J ends, which lost 3 bases and 9 bases, there was a span of 24 bases. For the CDR3, the DNA is TGCAGCGTTGACCCTGTCAGGGGAGGAGTGCGTAGTGAGCAGTTCTTC. The encoded protein is CSVDPVRGGVRSEQFF.

The chain has TRBV12-3 or TRBV12-4 and TRBJ2-1; TRBD2 matches at 12 bases. The length of the CDR3 is 15 residues. With V trimmed by 5 bases and J by 5 bases, 4 bases remained unmatched. CDR3 loop: CASSQLAGGHNEQFF. Written as DNA, the CDR3 is TGTGCCAGCAGTCAACTAGCGGGAGGACACAATGAGCAGTTCTTC.

This clonotype was detected a few times. The chain recombines TRBV12-3 or TRBV12-4 with TRBJ1-3; D ambiguous. V shed 11 bases and J shed 0 bases, with 11 bases lying between them. This CDR3 spans 13 amino acids. The CDR3 region is CAFGRNSGNTIYF. CDR3 DNA sequence: TGTGCCTTCGGACGGAACTCTGGAAACACCATATATTTT.